The subject of this entry is one T cell receptor beta chain. This entry comes from a study of shared clonotypes between healthy human individuals. Germline V gives CDR1 SGHTA, CDR2 FQGTGA. The CDR3 is made up of 15 amino acids. V lost 5 bases and J lost 5; bases outside the gene matches: 8. Clones were sequenced by immunoSEQ multiplex PCR, and TCRdb holds only the in-frame ones, with some missing. Counted here are some 2.3 million clones, more than 80% occurring once; the ten biggest clones make up 0.39%. The chain has TRBV7-3 and TRBJ2-3; 9 bases fit TRBD1. The sequenced material came from naive CD4+ T cells from PBMCs. Subset: CD45RA+ positively selected. This receptor was identified in a man between 18 and 29 years old in good health. Some clones in this sample may be carry-over from other donors' samples. The DNA of the CDR3 is TGTGCCAGCAGCACTCGACAGGGGGGGAAAGATACGCAGTATTTT. Amino acid sequence: CASSTRQGGKDTQYF. Complete variable domain (other parts from reference TRBV7-3 and TRBJ2-3): GAGVSQTPSNKVTEKGKYVELRCDPISGHTALYWYRQSLGQGPEFLIYFQGTGAADDSGLPNDRFFAVRPEGSVSTLKIQRTERGDSAVYLCASSTRQGGKDTQYFGPGTRLTVL.